This T cell receptor (beta chain) was obtained from a study of T cells in Graves' hyperthyroidism and ophthalmopathy. General study points: Stable hyperthyroidism was told apart from ophthalmopathy by a model built on 13 V-J features. In the blood, most expanded thyroid clonotypes above 0.001 appeared as well.

The CDR3 spans 22 residues. J lost 4 bases, V lost 5 bases, and 29 bases had no gene match. What was amplified from RNA transcripts were TCR beta CDR3 regions. With the HTBI primer set, the TCR CDR3 went through a first round of RT-PCR. MiXCR, applied by TCRdb to the multiplex PCR reads, yields one record per CDR3 protein. The sample has 400,000 to 600,000 distinct CDR3 sequences, 16% seen once. The table lists this clonotype with many counts. No antigen is known for it. Fresh peripheral blood, under 11 ml, yielded the PBMCs. The sample was blood. The J gene is TRBJ2-7, the V gene TRBV12-3 or TRBV12-4; 10 nucleotides agree with TRBD1. The sequence derives from a woman aged 25 to 45 with Graves' ophthalmopathy. CDR3 in amino acids: CASSKRDRGLLRTSRIYYEQYF. In DNA, the CDR3 is TGTGCCAGCAGTAAACGGGACAGGGGACTGCTGCGGACTAGCAGAATATATTACGAGCAGTACTTC.